The 24 T cell receptor beta chains below come from one sample, sequenced in a study of shared clonotypes between healthy human individuals. Terminally differentiated effector memory CD45RA+ cells were excluded by CCR7 positive selection of CD45RO-negative cells. Profiling relied on immunoSEQ multiplex PCR, and the TCRdb table lists in-frame clones only, not all of them. The data contain 1.5 million to 2.5 million clones, about 94% of them singletons. The sequenced sample consisted of naive CD8+ T cells sorted from blood. The receptors were sampled from a young man in good health.

J is TRBJ1-6 and V is TRBV7-9, with D possibly TRBD1 on 5 matching bases. Germline CDR1 and CDR2: SEHNR and FQNEAQ (reference sequence). CDR3 length: 16 amino acids. The V end was cut by 5 bases, the J end by 7 bases, with 18 bases between. The CDR3 here is CASSPPGPGGNSPLHF. In nucleotides, the CDR3 is TGTGCCAGCAGCCCCCCGGGGCCCGGAGGGAATTCACCCCTCCACTTT.

This chain joins TRBV5-4 and TRBJ2-7; TRBD2 matches 7 bases. CDR1 is SGHNT and CDR2 is YYREEE in the germline V gene (reference sequence). With 1 base clipped from V and 3 bases from J, the junction kept 7 bases outside the gene matches. The CDR3 loop spans 15 amino acids. As DNA, the CDR3 is TGTGCCAGCAGCTTGTATGGTAGCGGGTACTACGAGCAGTACTTC. The encoded protein is CASSLYGSGYYEQYF.

V gene TRBV9 combines with J gene TRBJ2-3; D is uncertain. CDR1 is SGDLS and CDR2 is YYNGEE in the germline V gene. The CDR3 totals 18 residues. V was trimmed by 4 bases and J by 2 bases, leaving 23 bases between them. In DNA form, the CDR3 reads TGTGCCAGCAGCTTTGGAGCCTCCGACTCCCTGGTCACAGATACGCAGTATTTT. Amino acids: CASSFGASDSLVTDTQYF. Variable domain in full (rest from reference TRBV9 and TRBJ2-3): DSGVTQTPKHLITATGQRVTLRCSPRSGDLSVYWYQQSLDQGLQFLIQYYNGEERAKGNILERFSAQQFPDLHSELNLSSLELGDSALYFCASSFGASDSLVTDTQYFGPGTRLTVL.

This rearrangement joins TRBV9 to TRBJ1-6; D gene unclear. V lost 3 bases, J lost 10 bases, and 14 bases lay in between. Germline-derived CDR1 and CDR2 are SGDLS and YYNGEE. The CDR3 extends over 14 amino acids. The CDR3 loop reads CASSETDLRSPLHF. CDR3 bases: TGTGCCAGCAGCGAGACGGACCTAAGATCACCCCTCCACTTT. Filled out from reference TRBV9 and TRBJ1-6, the complete variable domain reads DSGVTQTPKHLITATGQRVTLRCSPRSGDLSVYWYQQSLDQGLQFLIQYYNGEERAKGNILERFSAQQFPDLHSELNLSSLELGDSALYFCASSETDLRSPLHFGNGTRLTVT.

V gene TRBV21-1 combines with J gene TRBJ2-4; the table's D call of TRBD2 was not tested on the DNA. TRBV21-1 constitutes a pseudogene. The CDR3 consists of 14 residues. CDR3 protein: CASSKYNSRRVQYF. DNA for the CDR3: TGTGCCAGCAGCAAGTATAACTCAAGAAGAGTTCAGTACTTC.

The V and J genes are TRBV5-1 and TRBJ2-1; D possibly corresponds to TRBD1 (5 bases). Germline CDR1 and CDR2: SGHRS and YFSETQ. The CDR3 loop spans 15 amino acids. Trimming shortened V by 4 bases and J by 4 bases, and 15 bases separated the two germline ends. CDR3 bases: TGCGCCAGCAGCCTCGACAGTGGGGCTTACAATGAGCAGTTCTTC. Residues: CASSLDSGAYNEQFF.

This clone has only one observation. The rearrangement links TRBV4-3 to TRBJ2-1; 8 bases are a match to TRBD2. The V segment lost 4 bases and the J segment 4 bases; nucleotides outside the gene matches: 3. Per germline, CDR1 LGHNA and CDR2 YSLEER. The CDR3 is 14 amino acids. The DNA for the CDR3 is TGCGCCAGCAGCCCGTCTAGCGGGTACAATGAGCAGTTCTTC. It translates to CASSPSSGYNEQFF.

The chain combines TRBV27 with TRBJ2-3; TRBD2 aligns across 7 bases. Per the germline V gene, CDR1 is MNHEY and CDR2 is SMNVEV (reference sequence). This CDR3 spans 16 amino acids. V shed 0 bases, J shed 1 base, and the junction held 4 bases outside the gene matches. The CDR3 sequence is CASSLSYTSGTDTQYF. CDR3 coding DNA: TGTGCCAGCAGTTTATCGTACACTAGCGGCACAGATACGCAGTATTTT.

V is TRBV7-9 and J is TRBJ1-1; no reliable D call. The CDR3 runs to 14 residues. V dropped 5 bases and J dropped 6 bases, with 16 bases sitting between them. The germline V gene has CDR1 SEHNR and CDR2 FQNEAQ (reference sequence). In DNA form, the CDR3 reads TGTGCCAGCAGCCGCGGCGAGATCCAGGCTGAAGCTTTCTTT. It encodes CASSRGEIQAEAFF.

This clone was seen only once. The identical CDR3 is also encoded by other nucleotide sequences in the sample. The chain uses TRBV7-9 and TRBJ1-2, with D possibly being TRBD1 (5 bases). CDR1 SEHNR and CDR2 FQNEAQ come from the germline V gene (reference sequence). The CDR3 spans 14 residues. Between the trimmed V and J ends, which lost 1 base and 4 bases, there was a span of 10 bases. The CDR3 is CASSLGGQGYGYTF. In DNA form, the CDR3 reads TGTGCCAGCAGCTTAGGGGGCCAAGGCTATGGCTACACCTTC.

The chain joins TRBV19 to TRBJ2-2; D perhaps matches TRBD2 (5 bases). V lost 2 bases to trimming and J lost 7 bases, with 11 bases between them. Germline CDR1 is LNHDA and CDR2 is SQIVND (reference sequence). This CDR3 region has 14 residues. CDR3 sequence (DNA): TGTGCCAGTAGTATACTGGACTTCGGCGGGGAGCTGTTTTTT. Translating it yields CASSILDFGGELFF.

This clone occurred once. The CDR3 DNA is TGCGCCAGCAGCGGCGACTACAATGAGCAGTTCTTC. The encoded protein is CASSGDYNEQFF. The chain recombines TRBV5-1 with TRBJ2-1; D not certain. In germline, CDR1 is SGHRS, CDR2 YFSETQ. The V end lost 4 bases, the J end lost 3 bases, and 5 bases lay between the germline ends. The CDR3 is 12 residues long.

The CDR3 sequence is CASSQERNGEGVQETQYF. CDR3 nucleotide sequence: TGCGCCAGCAGCCAAGAGCGGAACGGGGAGGGAGTCCAAGAGACCCAGTACTTC. This sequence joins TRBV4-3 and TRBJ2-5; 7 bases fit TRBD2. CDR1 and CDR2 (germline): LGHNA, YSLEER. V was pared by 0 bases and J by 1 base, with 11 bases of the junction left unmatched. CDR3 length: 18 residues.

The V gene is TRBV4-1, the J gene TRBJ2-7, with a possible D match to TRBD1 (6 bases). Trimming removed 4 bases from V and 2 bases from J, with 15 bases in between. Germline V CDR1 and CDR2: MGHRA, YSYEKL. The CDR3 extends over 15 amino acids. The CDR3 DNA is TGCGCCAGCAGCCTCGTGGGACACCCTGCCTACGAGCAGTACTTC. This encodes CASSLVGHPAYEQYF.

The chain employs TRBV6-5 and TRBJ2-5; the D is unclear. CDR1 is MNHEY, CDR2 SVGAGI, per germline. CDR3 length: 14 residues. Deletions cut 2 bases from V and 5 bases from J, with 12 bases between. The CDR3 region is CASSYVGTWETQYF. The CDR3 DNA reads TGTGCCAGCAGTTACGTGGGAACATGGGAGACCCAGTACTTC.

This clone was seen once. Written as DNA, the CDR3 is TGTGCCAGCAGCCACCGGGGCACAGATACGCAGTATTTT. Residues: CASSHRGTDTQYF. This rearrangement joins TRBV28 to TRBJ2-3; D ambiguous. V lost 6 bases, J lost 1 base, and 8 bases lay in between. The germline CDR1 and CDR2 sequences are MDHEN and SYDVKM. This CDR3 region has 13 residues.

This clone was seen only once. The chain combines TRBV19 with TRBJ1-4; D perhaps matches TRBD1 (6 bases). V was pared by 7 bases and J by 2 bases, with 17 bases between. This CDR3 region has 16 residues. Looked up from germline, CDR1 is LNHDA and CDR2 is SQIVND (reference sequence). This CDR3 is CASMPTTGRTNEKLFF. CDR3 coding DNA: TGTGCCAGTATGCCCACAACAGGGAGGACTAATGAAAAACTGTTTTTT.

V usage is TRBV4-1 and J usage is TRBJ2-7; D is undetermined. The CDR3 has 14 residues. The ends were cut back, 0 bases at V and 5 bases at J, with 11 bases in the middle. Germline V gene data show CDR1 as MGHRA and CDR2 as YSYEKL. The CDR3 DNA reads TGCGCCAGCAGCCAAGATACCCCTCTGGACGAGCAGTACTTC. It is translated as CASSQDTPLDEQYF.

The chain couples TRBV28 to TRBJ1-2, with 10 bases aligning to TRBD1. This CDR3 has 13 amino acids. J was trimmed by 6 bases and V by 6 bases; bases with no gene match: 4. CDR1 and CDR2 (germline): MDHEN, SYDVKM. CDR3 region: CASRSGTGDGYTF. The CDR3 bases are TGTGCCAGCAGATCCGGGACAGGGGATGGCTACACCTTC.

The chain has TRBV2 and TRBJ1-1; TRBD1 might be the D (5 bases). Trimming pared 7 bases from V and 6 bases from J, leaving 33 bases between. The CDR3 contains 19 residues. Germline assignment: CDR1 SNHLY and CDR2 FYNNEI. The CDR3 sequence is CASIREVDAVGTWDSEAFF. The CDR3 region has the DNA TGTGCCAGCATAAGGGAGGTTGATGCTGTGGGGACCTGGGATTCTGAAGCTTTCTTT.

This clone was counted once. The same CDR3 also results from other DNA sequences found in this sample. This chain joins TRBV9 and TRBJ2-7, with 11 bases that match TRBD2. This CDR3 is 15 amino acids long. Germline assignment: CDR1 SGDLS and CDR2 YYNGEE. V shed 2 bases and J 0 bases; nucleotides not matched to a gene: 1. CDR3 sequence (DNA): TGTGCCAGCAGCGTGGGACTAGCGGCCTCCTACGAGCAGTACTTC. Translation: CASSVGLAASYEQYF.

The chain employs TRBV5-6 and TRBJ1-1; D uncertain. The CDR3 consists of 12 residues. V was trimmed by 3 bases and J by 8 bases, leaving 11 bases between them. CDR1 is SGHDT and CDR2 is YYEEEE in the germline V gene. The CDR3 sequence: CASSSLPGEAFF. For the CDR3, the DNA is TGTGCCAGCAGCTCCCTCCCCGGAGAAGCTTTCTTT.

The chain uses TRBV7-6 and TRBJ2-1; D assignment may be TRBD1 or TRBD2 (5 bases each). The CDR3 spans 15 residues. Trimming took off 4 bases at V and 7 bases at J, with 17 bases between the two ends. The germline CDR1 and CDR2 sequences are SGHVS and FNYEAQ. The CDR3 loop is CASSSPGTGTNEQFF. The CDR3 nucleotides are TGTGCCAGCAGCTCCCCAGGGACGGGGACGAATGAGCAGTTCTTC.

Concerning this clone itself: The same CDR3 can be traced to other DNA sequences in this sample. The rearrangement joins TRBV28 to TRBJ2-7; 8 nucleotides line up with TRBD1. With 4 bases clipped from V and 1 base from J, the junction kept 3 bases outside the gene matches. The germline V gene encodes CDR1 MDHEN and CDR2 SYDVKM. The CDR3 length is 14 residues. The CDR3 DNA reads TGTGCCAGCAGTTCGACAGGGGAATCCTACGAGCAGTACTTC. It encodes CASSSTGESYEQYF.